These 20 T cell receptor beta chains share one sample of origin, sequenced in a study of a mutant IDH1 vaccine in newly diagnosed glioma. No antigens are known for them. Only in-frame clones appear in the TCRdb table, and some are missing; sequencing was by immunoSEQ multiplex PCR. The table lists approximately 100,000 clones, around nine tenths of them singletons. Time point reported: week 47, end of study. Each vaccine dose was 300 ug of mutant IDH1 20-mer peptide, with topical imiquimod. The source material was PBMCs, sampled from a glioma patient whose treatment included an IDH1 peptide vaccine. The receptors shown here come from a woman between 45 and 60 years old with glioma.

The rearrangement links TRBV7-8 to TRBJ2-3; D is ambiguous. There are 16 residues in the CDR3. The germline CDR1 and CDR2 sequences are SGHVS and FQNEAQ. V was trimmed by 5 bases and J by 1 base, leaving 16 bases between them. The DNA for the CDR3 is TGTGCCAGCAGCCCCTTCCTAGATCTGGGCACAGATACGCAGTATTTT. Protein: CASSPFLDLGTDTQYF.

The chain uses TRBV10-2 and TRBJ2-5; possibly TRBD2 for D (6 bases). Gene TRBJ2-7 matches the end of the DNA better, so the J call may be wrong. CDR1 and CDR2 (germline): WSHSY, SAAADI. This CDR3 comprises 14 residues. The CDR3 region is CASSDGLAPYEQYF. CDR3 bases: TGCGCCAGCAGTGATGGTCTAGCGCCCTACGAGCAGTACTTC.

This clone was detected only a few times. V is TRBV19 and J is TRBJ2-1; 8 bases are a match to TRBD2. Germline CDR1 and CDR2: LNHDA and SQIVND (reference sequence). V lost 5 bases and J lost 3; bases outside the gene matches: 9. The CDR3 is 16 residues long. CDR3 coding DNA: TGTGCCAGTAGTGTTGAAGCGGGAGTTATCTACAATGAGCAGTTCTTC. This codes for CASSVEAGVIYNEQFF.

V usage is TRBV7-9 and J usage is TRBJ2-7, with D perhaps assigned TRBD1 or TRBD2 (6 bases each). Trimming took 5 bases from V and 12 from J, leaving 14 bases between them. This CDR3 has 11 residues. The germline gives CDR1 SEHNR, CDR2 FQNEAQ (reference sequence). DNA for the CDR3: TGTGCCAGCAGCCTCAACGGGGGCTCGTACTTC. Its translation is CASSLNGGSYF.

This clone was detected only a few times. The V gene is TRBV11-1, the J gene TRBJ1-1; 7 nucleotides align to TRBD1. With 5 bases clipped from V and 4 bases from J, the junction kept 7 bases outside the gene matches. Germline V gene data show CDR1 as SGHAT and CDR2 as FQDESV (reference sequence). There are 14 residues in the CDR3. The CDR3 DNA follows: TGTGCCAGCAGCCTCGACAGGGTTGGCACTGAAGCTTTCTTT. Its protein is CASSLDRVGTEAFF.

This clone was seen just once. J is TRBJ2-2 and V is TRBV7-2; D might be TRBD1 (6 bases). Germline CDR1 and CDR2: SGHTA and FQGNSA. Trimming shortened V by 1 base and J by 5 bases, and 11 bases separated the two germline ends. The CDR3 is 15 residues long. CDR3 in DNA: TGTGCCAGCAGCTTAGAAGTGGGGGCGACCGGGGAGCTGTTTTTT. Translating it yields CASSLEVGATGELFF.

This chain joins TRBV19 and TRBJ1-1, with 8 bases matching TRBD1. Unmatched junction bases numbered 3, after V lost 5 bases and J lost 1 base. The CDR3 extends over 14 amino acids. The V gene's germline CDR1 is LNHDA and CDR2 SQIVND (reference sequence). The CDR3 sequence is CASSRTGPNTEAFF. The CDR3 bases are TGTGCCAGTAGTCGGACAGGGCCGAACACTGAAGCTTTCTTT. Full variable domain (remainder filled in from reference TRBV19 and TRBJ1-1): DGGITQSPKYLFRKEGQNVTLSCEQNLNHDAMYWYRQDPGQGLRLIYYSQIVNDFQKGDIAEGYSVSREKKESFPLTVTSAQKNPTAFYLCASSRTGPNTEAFFGQGTRLTVV.

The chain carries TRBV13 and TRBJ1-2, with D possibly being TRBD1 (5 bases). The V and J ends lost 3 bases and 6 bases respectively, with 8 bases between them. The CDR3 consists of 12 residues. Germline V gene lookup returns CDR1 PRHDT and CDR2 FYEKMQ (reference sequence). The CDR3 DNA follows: TGTGCCAGCAGCTTGGGGGGTGATGGCTACACCTTC. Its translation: CASSLGGDGYTF.

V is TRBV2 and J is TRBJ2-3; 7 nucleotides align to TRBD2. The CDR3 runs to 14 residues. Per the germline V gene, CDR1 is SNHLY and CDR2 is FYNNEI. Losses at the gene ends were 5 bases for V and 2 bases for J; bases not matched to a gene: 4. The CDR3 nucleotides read TGTGCCAGCAGTTTACTAGCGAACACAGATACGCAGTATTTT. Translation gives CASSLLANTDTQYF. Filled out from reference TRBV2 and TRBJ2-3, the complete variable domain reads EPEVTQTPSHQVTQMGQEVILRCVPISNHLYFYWYRQILGQKVEFLVSFYNNEISEKSEIFDDQFSVERPDGSNFTLKIRSTKLEDSAMYFCASSLLANTDTQYFGPGTRLTVL.

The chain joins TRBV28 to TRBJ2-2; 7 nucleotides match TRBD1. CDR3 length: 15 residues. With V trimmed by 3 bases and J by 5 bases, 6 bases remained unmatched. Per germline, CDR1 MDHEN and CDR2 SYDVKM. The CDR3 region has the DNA TGTGCCAGCAGTTTTCAGACAGGGCGAACCGGGGAGCTGTTTTTT. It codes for CASSFQTGRTGELFF. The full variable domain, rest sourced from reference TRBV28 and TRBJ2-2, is DVKVTQSSRYLVKRTGEKVFLECVQDMDHENMFWYRQDPGLGLRLIYFSYDVKMKEKGDIPEGYSVSREKKERFSLILESASTNQTSMYLCASSFQTGRTGELFFGEGSRLTVL.

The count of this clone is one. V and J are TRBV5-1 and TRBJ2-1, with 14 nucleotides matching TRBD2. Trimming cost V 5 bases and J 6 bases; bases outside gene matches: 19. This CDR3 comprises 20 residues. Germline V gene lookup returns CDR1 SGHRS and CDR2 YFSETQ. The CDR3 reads CASRHPPGLAGEKIGNEQFF. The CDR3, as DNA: TGCGCCAGCAGGCACCCGCCGGGACTAGCGGGAGAGAAAATCGGCAATGAGCAGTTCTTC. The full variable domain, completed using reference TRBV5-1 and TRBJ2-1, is KAGVTQTPRYLIKTRGQQVTLSCSPISGHRSVSWYQQTPGQGLQFLFEYFSETQRNKGNFPGRFSGRQFSNSRSEMNVSTLELGDSALYLCASRHPPGLAGEKIGNEQFFGPGTRLTVL.

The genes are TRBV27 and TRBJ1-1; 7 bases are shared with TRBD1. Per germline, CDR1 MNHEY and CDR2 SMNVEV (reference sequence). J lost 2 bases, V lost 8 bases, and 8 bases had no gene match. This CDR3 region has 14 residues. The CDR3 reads CASRNRDRNTEAFF. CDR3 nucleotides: TGTGCCAGCCGAAACCGGGACAGAAACACTGAAGCTTTCTTT.

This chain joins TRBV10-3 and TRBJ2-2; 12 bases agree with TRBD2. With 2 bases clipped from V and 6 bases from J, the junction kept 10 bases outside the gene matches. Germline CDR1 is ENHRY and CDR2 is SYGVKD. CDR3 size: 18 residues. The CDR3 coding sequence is TGTGCCATCAGTGAGGGACTAGCGGGACCCCCCGAACCCGGGGAGCTGTTTTTT. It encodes CAISEGLAGPPEPGELFF.

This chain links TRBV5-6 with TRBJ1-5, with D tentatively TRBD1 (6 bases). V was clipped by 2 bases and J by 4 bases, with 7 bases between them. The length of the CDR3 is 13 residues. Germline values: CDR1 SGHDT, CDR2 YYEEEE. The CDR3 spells CASSFDRNQPQHF. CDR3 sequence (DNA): TGTGCCAGCAGCTTTGACAGGAATCAGCCCCAGCATTTT.

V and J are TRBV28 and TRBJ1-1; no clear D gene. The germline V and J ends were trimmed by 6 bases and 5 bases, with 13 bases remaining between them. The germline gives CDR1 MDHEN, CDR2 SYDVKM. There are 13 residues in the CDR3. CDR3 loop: CASSTPVGTEAFF. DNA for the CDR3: TGTGCCAGCAGCACACCCGTTGGGACTGAAGCTTTCTTT.

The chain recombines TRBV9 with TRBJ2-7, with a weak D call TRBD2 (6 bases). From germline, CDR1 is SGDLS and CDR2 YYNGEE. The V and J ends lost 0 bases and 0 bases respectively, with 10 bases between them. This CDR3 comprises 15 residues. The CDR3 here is CASSVDDGSSYEQYF. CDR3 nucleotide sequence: TGTGCCAGCAGCGTAGATGACGGGAGCTCCTACGAGCAGTACTTC.

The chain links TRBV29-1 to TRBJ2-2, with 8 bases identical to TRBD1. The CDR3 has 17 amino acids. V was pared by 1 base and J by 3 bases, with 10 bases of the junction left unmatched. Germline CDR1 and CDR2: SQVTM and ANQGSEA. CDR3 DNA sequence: TGCAGCGTTGAAGGACGGACAGGGTATGGTGACACCGGGGAGCTGTTTTTT. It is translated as CSVEGRTGYGDTGELFF.

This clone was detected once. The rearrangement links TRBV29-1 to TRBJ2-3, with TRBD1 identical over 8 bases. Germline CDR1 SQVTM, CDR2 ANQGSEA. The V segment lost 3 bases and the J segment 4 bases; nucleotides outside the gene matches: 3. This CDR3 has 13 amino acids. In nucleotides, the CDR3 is TGCAGCGTTGATGGGACAGGCCCAGATACGCAGTATTTT. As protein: CSVDGTGPDTQYF.

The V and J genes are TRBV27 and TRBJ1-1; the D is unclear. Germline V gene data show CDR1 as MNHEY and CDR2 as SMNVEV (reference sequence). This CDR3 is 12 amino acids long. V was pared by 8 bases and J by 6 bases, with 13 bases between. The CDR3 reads CASGASGPEAFF. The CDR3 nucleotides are TGTGCCAGCGGAGCTTCGGGCCCTGAAGCTTTCTTT.

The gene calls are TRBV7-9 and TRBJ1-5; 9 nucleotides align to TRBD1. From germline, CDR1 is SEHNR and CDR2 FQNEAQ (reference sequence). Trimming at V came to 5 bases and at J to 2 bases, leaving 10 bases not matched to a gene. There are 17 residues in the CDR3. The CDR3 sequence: CASSRTGDKSGNQPQHF. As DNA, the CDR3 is TGTGCCAGCAGCCGGACAGGGGATAAATCGGGCAATCAGCCCCAGCATTTT.